The T cell receptor (beta chain) described here comes from a study of early T cells in non-severe SARS-CoV-2 infection. TCRdb reprocessed the 5' RACE reads via MiXCR and lists one record per CDR3 protein. The data contain 84,000 or so distinct CDR3 sequences, roughly 13% of them singletons. The V end was cut by 0 bases, the J end by 2 bases, with 11 bases between. CDR1 and CDR2 (germline): DFQATT, SNEGSKA (reference sequence). There are 14 residues in the CDR3. V is TRBV20-1 and J is TRBJ2-7, with D perhaps TRBD2 (6 bases). The TCR sequence derives from an adult who was a healthcare worker with PCR-confirmed SARS-CoV-2 infection or an uninfected control (not recorded which). Input material: whole blood. The CDR3 region is CSARDPGLTYEQYF. The CDR3 nucleotides read TGCAGTGCTAGAGACCCAGGACTAACCTACGAGCAGTACTTC.